This T cell receptor beta chain was sequenced in a study of blood T cell repertoires in COVID-19. About the research overall: Whether acute or convalescent, the COVID-19 samples came from the United States, Italy and Spain. The analysed material was cDNA or gDNA that came from T cells, B-cell-depleted T cells, or PBMCs.

CDR3 length: 16 amino acids. The junction had 10 bases not matched to a gene; V was cut back by 4 bases and J by 4 bases. Per the germline V gene, CDR1 is MNHNS and CDR2 is SASEGT. How the authors handled the data: By means of reference gene primer amplification, nucleated cell counts were estimated. The protocol was immunoSEQ multiplex PCR, while the TCRdb copy is restricted to in-frame clones and leaves out a portion. The V and J calls and clone size were taken over from that table, and D and trimming were inferred from the DNA. The repertoire holds fewer than 45,000 clones, with 90% to 95% as singletons.

V is TRBV6-1 and J is TRBJ1-2; 9 bases align to TRBD1. The TCR originated in a woman younger than 45 in a cohort sampled during active COVID-19. Sequencing used peripheral blood. CDR3 sequence (DNA): TGTGCCAGCAGTGCACTTCCCTTGACAGGGGGCTATGGCTACACCTTC. Encoded protein: CASSALPLTGGYGYTF.